These T cell receptor beta chains were read from a single sample in a study of blood T cell repertoires in COVID-19. The assay was immunoSEQ multiplex PCR, and TCRdb's table has in-frame clones only and misses some. The table lists around 70,000 clones, 80% of them singletons. The sample consisted of peripheral blood. The source of these receptors is a man in his 70s who had recovered from COVID-19. CDR3s include the opening cysteine and the closing phenylalanine or tryptophan. Fields, in order: clone size, J gene, V gene, D gene, CDR3 DNA, CDR3 protein. A D gene is named only where the DNA matches it firmly. Not every row has a clone size; where given, it reads once, few, many or a size class.

clone size: NA
J gene: TRBJ2-3
V gene: TRBV10-3
D gene: NA
CDR3 DNA: TGTGCCATCAGTGAACTAGGCGGATCCACAGATACGCAGTATTTT
CDR3 protein: CAISELGGSTDTQYF

clone size: NA
J gene: TRBJ1-6
V gene: TRBV7-2
D gene: NA
CDR3 DNA: TGTGCCAGCAGCTGGCGCCAGCTGAGGAATTCACCCCTCCACTTT
CDR3 protein: CASSWRQLRNSPLHF

clone size: NA
J gene: TRBJ1-1
V gene: TRBV28
D gene: TRBD1
CDR3 DNA: TGTGCCAGTTCTTACCAACAGGGGGCCGACACTGAAGCTTTCTTT
CDR3 protein: CASSYQQGADTEAFF

clone size: NA
J gene: TRBJ1-1
V gene: TRBV9
D gene: NA
CDR3 DNA: TGTGCCAGCAGCCCCAGGGGTCTTGGAACTGAAGCTTTCTTT
CDR3 protein: CASSPRGLGTEAFF

clone size: NA
J gene: TRBJ2-7
V gene: TRBV12-3/TRBV12-4
D gene: NA
CDR3 DNA: TGTGCCAGCAGTTTAGGTTACTTACAGGAGCAGTACTTC
CDR3 protein: CASSLGYLQEQYF

clone size: NA
J gene: TRBJ1-1
V gene: TRBV6-5
D gene: TRBD1
CDR3 DNA: TGTGCCAGCCTCCCAGGGGGGCGGAACACTGAAGCTTTCTTT
CDR3 protein: CASLPGGRNTEAFF

clone size: NA
J gene: TRBJ2-2
V gene: TRBV4-3
D gene: TRBD1
CDR3 DNA: TGCGCCAGCAGCCAAAGACAGGGGCCGAACACCGGGGAGCTGTTTTTT
CDR3 protein: CASSQRQGPNTGELFF

clone size: NA
J gene: TRBJ2-5
V gene: TRBV3-1/TRBV3-2
D gene: TRBD2
CDR3 DNA: TGTGCCAGCAGCCCGGGACTAGCGGGAGGTCTCGAGACCCAGTACTTC
CDR3 protein: CASSPGLAGGLETQYF

clone size: NA
J gene: TRBJ1-2
V gene: TRBV7-3
D gene: TRBD1
CDR3 DNA: TGTGCCAGCAGCTCGACAGGGGGCCTTGATGGCTACACCTTC
CDR3 protein: CASSSTGGLDGYTF

clone size: few
J gene: TRBJ1-3
V gene: TRBV6-5
D gene: NA
CDR3 DNA: TGTGCCAGCCAAGAAAGCTTTGGAAACACCATATATTTT
CDR3 protein: CASQESFGNTIYF

clone size: NA
J gene: TRBJ1-4
V gene: TRBV24-1
D gene: NA
CDR3 DNA: TGTGCCACCAGTGATGGGGGGTTTAGTGAAAAACTGTTTTTT
CDR3 protein: CATSDGGFSEKLFF

clone size: few
J gene: TRBJ1-3
V gene: TRBV3-1/TRBV3-2
D gene: NA
CDR3 DNA: TGTGCCAGCAGCCAAGGGGCAGGGCCTGGAAACACCATATATTTT
CDR3 protein: CASSQGAGPGNTIYF

clone size: NA
J gene: TRBJ1-3
V gene: TRBV9
D gene: TRBD1
CDR3 DNA: TGTGCCAGCAGCGTTAGAGGGGGCGAGTCTGGAAACACCATATATTTT
CDR3 protein: CASSVRGGESGNTIYF

clone size: NA
J gene: TRBJ2-2
V gene: TRBV7-2
D gene: TRBD2
CDR3 DNA: TGTGCCAACCGCCCGGGGGGAAACACCGGGGAGCTGTTTTTT
CDR3 protein: CANRPGGNTGELFF

clone size: NA
J gene: TRBJ1-2
V gene: TRBV19
D gene: NA
CDR3 DNA: TGTGCCAGTACCCGGAGCGGGGGGTTGGGGTATGGCTACACCTTC
CDR3 protein: CASTRSGGLGYGYTF

clone size: NA
J gene: TRBJ1-2
V gene: TRBV28
D gene: TRBD1
CDR3 DNA: TGTGCCAGCAGTTGGACAGGGGGCGGCTATGGCTACACCTTC
CDR3 protein: CASSWTGGGYGYTF

clone size: NA
J gene: TRBJ2-4
V gene: TRBV11-3
D gene: NA
CDR3 DNA: TGTGCCAGCAGCGCGTCGGGAGTACTAGCCAAAAACATTCAGTACTTC
CDR3 protein: CASSASGVLAKNIQYF

clone size: NA
J gene: TRBJ2-7
V gene: TRBV5-1
D gene: TRBD1
CDR3 DNA: TGCGCCAGCAGCCCGGGGACAGAACCCTACGAGCAGTACTTC
CDR3 protein: CASSPGTEPYEQYF

clone size: NA
J gene: TRBJ1-6
V gene: TRBV27
D gene: NA
CDR3 DNA: TGTGCCAGCAGTTCCCGGGACAAATATTCACCCCTCCACTTT
CDR3 protein: CASSSRDKYSPLHF

clone size: NA
J gene: TRBJ2-7
V gene: TRBV27
D gene: TRBD1
CDR3 DNA: TGTGCCAGCAGTTCCGGACAGGGGGGATCCGAGCAGTACTTC
CDR3 protein: CASSSGQGGSEQYF

clone size: NA
J gene: TRBJ2-2
V gene: TRBV6-5
D gene: TRBD2
CDR3 DNA: TGTGCCAGCAGGTCTAGCGGGAGCCCCGGGGAGCTGTTTTTT
CDR3 protein: CASRSSGSPGELFF

clone size: NA
J gene: TRBJ2-1
V gene: TRBV6-5
D gene: TRBD2
CDR3 DNA: TGTGCCAGCACCCGTCCGGGACTAGAGTACAATGAGCAGTTCTTC
CDR3 protein: CASTRPGLEYNEQFF

clone size: few
J gene: TRBJ1-1
V gene: TRBV5-4
D gene: TRBD1
CDR3 DNA: TGTGCCAGCAGCTTGGCTCTCACGGGGGACAGTGTTTTTGCTGAAGCTTTCTTT
CDR3 protein: CASSLALTGDSVFAEAFF

clone size: NA
J gene: TRBJ2-7
V gene: TRBV11-2
D gene: NA
CDR3 DNA: TGTGCCAGCAGCTTGGAAAGGAGCTCCTACGAGCAGTACTTC
CDR3 protein: CASSLERSSYEQYF

clone size: NA
J gene: TRBJ1-2
V gene: TRBV29-1
D gene: TRBD1
CDR3 DNA: TGCAGCGCCGCCGGGACAGGGGGCTTTGCTCACACCTTC
CDR3 protein: CSAAGTGGFAHTF

clone size: NA
J gene: TRBJ2-1
V gene: TRBV7-3
D gene: TRBD1
CDR3 DNA: TGTGCCAGCAGCTCACAGGTTACAGGGGGGCCCTACAATGAGCAGTTCTTC
CDR3 protein: CASSSQVTGGPYNEQFF

clone size: NA
J gene: TRBJ1-5
V gene: TRBV6-1
D gene: NA
CDR3 DNA: TGTGCCAGCAGTGAAGCTAGGACAGACCAGCCCCAGCATTTT
CDR3 protein: CASSEARTDQPQHF

clone size: NA
J gene: TRBJ2-1
V gene: TRBV5-1
D gene: TRBD2
CDR3 DNA: TGCGCCAGCAGCTTGAAGGGACTAGCGCTTAACTCCTACAATGAGCAGTTCTTC
CDR3 protein: CASSLKGLALNSYNEQFF

clone size: NA
J gene: TRBJ2-4
V gene: TRBV7-9
D gene: TRBD1
CDR3 DNA: TGTGCCAGCAGCAGACAGGGGGCCCCCAAAAACATTCAGTACTTC
CDR3 protein: CASSRQGAPKNIQYF

clone size: NA
J gene: TRBJ1-5
V gene: TRBV10-3
D gene: TRBD1
CDR3 DNA: TGTGCCATCAGCGCTGGGACAGGGGGCCAAGGGGGCAATCAGCCCCAGCATTTT
CDR3 protein: CAISAGTGGQGGNQPQHF

clone size: NA
J gene: TRBJ2-2
V gene: TRBV6-5
D gene: NA
CDR3 DNA: TGTGCCAGCAGTTTAGACACCGGGGAGCTGTTTTTT
CDR3 protein: CASSLDTGELFF

clone size: NA
J gene: TRBJ2-3
V gene: TRBV7-2
D gene: TRBD1
CDR3 DNA: TGTGCCAGCAGCTCCTACCCCCAGGGGGTGGACACAGATACGCAGTATTTT
CDR3 protein: CASSSYPQGVDTDTQYF

clone size: NA
J gene: TRBJ2-7
V gene: TRBV4-3
D gene: NA
CDR3 DNA: TGCGCCAGCAGCCAAGTGGCGGGGAGCGAGCAGTACTTC
CDR3 protein: CASSQVAGSEQYF

clone size: NA
J gene: TRBJ2-1
V gene: TRBV19
D gene: NA
CDR3 DNA: TGTGCCAGTAGTATTCCCGGGACCTACAATGAGCAGTTCTTC
CDR3 protein: CASSIPGTYNEQFF

clone size: NA
J gene: TRBJ1-1
V gene: TRBV15
D gene: TRBD1
CDR3 DNA: TGTGCCACCAGCATCGGACAGGCAATAAACACTGAAGCTTTCTTT
CDR3 protein: CATSIGQAINTEAFF

clone size: NA
J gene: TRBJ2-2
V gene: TRBV5-6
D gene: TRBD1
CDR3 DNA: TGTGCCAGCAGCTTACAGGGGTTTGACGGGGAGCTGTTTTTT
CDR3 protein: CASSLQGFDGELFF

clone size: NA
J gene: TRBJ2-7
V gene: TRBV7-2
D gene: NA
CDR3 DNA: TGTGCCAGCAGCTTAGCCAGGGACTCCTACGAGCAGTACTTC
CDR3 protein: CASSLARDSYEQYF

clone size: once
J gene: TRBJ1-6
V gene: TRBV11-3
D gene: NA
CDR3 DNA: TGTGCCAGCAGCTTATATCACTACCCAGATTCACCCCTCCACTTT
CDR3 protein: CASSLYHYPDSPLHF

clone size: NA
J gene: TRBJ2-7
V gene: TRBV11-2
D gene: NA
CDR3 DNA: TGTGCCAGCAGCCGCGAGGGGGTCTCCTACGAGCAGTACTTC
CDR3 protein: CASSREGVSYEQYF

clone size: NA
J gene: TRBJ1-5
V gene: TRBV19
D gene: TRBD1
CDR3 DNA: TGTGCCAGTAGTGTACAGGGGGATCAGCCCCAGCATTTT
CDR3 protein: CASSVQGDQPQHF

clone size: NA
J gene: TRBJ2-3
V gene: TRBV7-9
D gene: NA
CDR3 DNA: TGTGCCAGCAGCTTAGAGGAGGGACAGCTTATTAGCACAGATACGCAGTATTTT
CDR3 protein: CASSLEEGQLISTDTQYF

clone size: NA
J gene: TRBJ2-1
V gene: TRBV27
D gene: TRBD2
CDR3 DNA: TGTGCCAGCCGGGGACTAGCGGGAGGTGAAAATGAGCAGTTCTTC
CDR3 protein: CASRGLAGGENEQFF

clone size: NA
J gene: TRBJ2-1
V gene: TRBV19
D gene: NA
CDR3 DNA: TGTGCCAGTAGTATTGCCGCAAGCTCTCAGGGGGAGCAGTTCTTC
CDR3 protein: CASSIAASSQGEQFF

clone size: few
J gene: TRBJ2-3
V gene: TRBV11-1
D gene: TRBD2
CDR3 DNA: TGTGCCAGCAGCTCCAGCGGGGAAGTAGATACGCAGTATTTT
CDR3 protein: CASSSSGEVDTQYF

clone size: once
J gene: TRBJ2-7
V gene: TRBV5-1
D gene: TRBD2
CDR3 DNA: TGCGCCAGCAGCCCTGCTAGCGGGAGCTCCCACGAGCAGTACTTC
CDR3 protein: CASSPASGSSHEQYF

clone size: NA
J gene: TRBJ2-5
V gene: TRBV11-3
D gene: TRBD1
CDR3 DNA: TGTGCCACCGGACAGGGGCAAGAGACCCAGTACTTC
CDR3 protein: CATGQGQETQYF

clone size: NA
J gene: TRBJ1-3
V gene: TRBV7-9
D gene: NA
CDR3 DNA: TGTGCCAGCAGCTTAGACTACGAGGGCCTAGCATATTTT
CDR3 protein: CASSLDYEGLAYF

clone size: NA
J gene: TRBJ2-3
V gene: TRBV7-9
D gene: NA
CDR3 DNA: TGTGCCGAAAAGGGGCTGGTTAGCACAGATACGCAGTATTTT
CDR3 protein: CAEKGLVSTDTQYF

clone size: once
J gene: TRBJ2-1
V gene: TRBV11-2
D gene: TRBD2
CDR3 DNA: TGTGCCAGCAGCCTACCGGGACTAGCGGGGTTCAGGCAGTTCTTC
CDR3 protein: CASSLPGLAGFRQFF

clone size: NA
J gene: TRBJ2-1
V gene: TRBV9
D gene: NA
CDR3 DNA: TGTGCCAGCAGCGGGGGCGGGGTTAGCTCCTACAATGAGCAGTTCTTC
CDR3 protein: CASSGGGVSSYNEQFF